A selection of T cell receptor beta chains follows, all from one sample in a study of blood T cells in healthy people across ages. TCRdb used MiXCR to reprocess the 5' RACE reads, holding one entry per CDR3 protein. The sample carries 780,000 or so distinct CDR3 sequences, approximately 25% recorded once. This sample also belongs to another study, concerning T cells of mothers and their children.

The source material was blood. These receptors all come from a boy between 10 and 17 years old in good health. CDR3s include the opening cysteine and the closing phenylalanine or tryptophan. The D gene is left open where the match is weak. Expanded clones are given a class, and other clones once, few, many or no size at all.

j_call | clone_size | d_call | v_call | cdr3_nt | cdr3_aa
TRBJ1-2 | many | - | TRBV5-1 | TGCGCCAGCAGCCCGGCCGGGCAGGTAGCCAGTGCTAACTATGGCTACACCTTC | CASSPAGQVASANYGYTF
TRBJ1-6 | few | TRBD1 | TRBV28 | TGTGCCAGCAGTGTGACAGGGTCTAATTCACCCCTCCACTTT | CASSVTGSNSPLHF
TRBJ2-7 | - | TRBD2 | TRBV28 | TGTGCCAGCAGTTTACCGGCTAGCGGGTCCTACGAGCAGTACTTC | CASSLPASGSYEQYF
TRBJ2-7 | - | - | TRBV7-2 | TGTGCCAGCAGCTTGGTGGGGTGGGGTTTTTACGAGCAGTACTTC | CASSLVGWGFYEQYF
TRBJ2-3 | - | - | TRBV21-1 | TGTGCCAGCAAAAGAGCTAGCGGGAGTAGGAGCACGGATACGCAGTATTTT | CASKRASGSRSTDTQYF
TRBJ2-3 | - | - | TRBV7-6 | TGTGCCAGCAGCTTACCAGCCCCAGATACGCAGTATTTT | CASSLPAPDTQYF
TRBJ2-1 | - | TRBD1 | TRBV4-3 | TGCGCCAGCAACCCCGGGACAGGGGCGGGCAATGAGCAGTTCTTC | CASNPGTGAGNEQFF
TRBJ2-3 | few | - | TRBV12-3/TRBV12-4 | TGTGCCAGCAGTTTAGTTGGATTAGAGGATACGCAGTATTTT | CASSLVGLEDTQYF
TRBJ2-1 | - | TRBD2 | TRBV13 | TGTGCCAGCAGCGAAACTAGCGGGGGGGAACAAGAGCAGTTCTTC | CASSETSGGEQEQFF
TRBJ1-1 | - | - | TRBV9 | TGTGCCAGCAGCCGCATCACAGAAGCTTTCTTT | CASSRITEAFF
TRBJ2-3 | few | TRBD2 | TRBV20-1 | TGCAGTGGGACGCAGACTAGCGGGGGTTCCGCAGATACGCAGTATTTT | CSGTQTSGGSADTQYF
TRBJ2-7 | few | - | TRBV27 | TGTGCCAGCAGTTCCCTCTGGGGGAGCTCCTACGAGCAGTACTTC | CASSSLWGSSYEQYF
TRBJ1-2 | - | - | TRBV19 | TGTGCCAGTAGCGAAAGGACACCTCCATGGTATGGCTACACCTTC | CASSERTPPWYGYTF
TRBJ2-4 | few | TRBD2 | TRBV12-3/TRBV12-4 | TGTGCCAGCAGCATAGCGGGGGGGGACATTCAGTACTTC | CASSIAGGDIQYF
TRBJ2-5 | - | TRBD2 | TRBV11-2 | TGTGCCAGCAGCTGGACTAGCGGGGGTTCGGAGACCCAATACTTC | CASSWTSGGSETQYF
TRBJ2-6 | few | - | TRBV19 | TGTGCCAGTGGTGTGGGGCTACAAGCTGGGGCCAACGTCCTGACTTTC | CASGVGLQAGANVLTF
TRBJ1-4 | few | TRBD1 | TRBV4-1 | TGCGCCAGCAGCCAAGGGGACAGGGCCAATGAAAAACTGTTTTTT | CASSQGDRANEKLFF
TRBJ1-2 | - | TRBD1 | TRBV29-1 | TGCAGCGTTGAAGAGGAGGGGGCGCATGGCTACACCTTC | CSVEEEGAHGYTF
TRBJ1-5 | - | - | TRBV20-1 | TGCAGTGCTGGCCCAATGGAGGGGGGCTCCCTTAGCAATCAGCCCCAGCATTTT | CSAGPMEGGSLSNQPQHF
TRBJ1-2 | few | - | TRBV28 | TGTGCCAGCAGTTTAGGGTTGGCGGGGGCTAACTATGGCTACACCTTC | CASSLGLAGANYGYTF
TRBJ2-5 | few | - | TRBV7-2 | TGTGCCAGCAGCTTAGTTCTCAGGTTCGGGGGGACCCAGTACTTC | CASSLVLRFGGTQYF
TRBJ2-7 | many | TRBD1 | TRBV4-3 | TGCGCCAGCAGCCAAGGACAGGGCCTCTCCTACGAGCAGTACTTC | CASSQGQGLSYEQYF
TRBJ1-1 | - | - | TRBV28 | TGTGCCAGCAGTTTTTGGGGCATGACAGCGATAAATAGGAACACTGAAGCTTTCTTT | CASSFWGMTAINRNTEAFF
TRBJ2-7 | few | TRBD1 | TRBV6-1 | TGTGCCAGCAGTGACGCTGGACAGGGGGGGTCCTACGAGCAGTACTTC | CASSDAGQGGSYEQYF
TRBJ2-7 | few | - | TRBV20-1 | TGCAGTGCTAGGAGGCTTGGGGGAAGCTCCTACGAGCAGTACTTC | CSARRLGGSSYEQYF
TRBJ2-4 | - | TRBD1 | TRBV15 | TGTGCCACCAGCAGTAACAACAGGGGGCGCGGAAACATTCAGTACTTC | CATSSNNRGRGNIQYF
TRBJ2-3 | - | - | TRBV29-1 | TGCAGCGTTGAAGGGTCGACGGAGTTATACAGCACAGATACGCAGTATTTT | CSVEGSTELYSTDTQYF
TRBJ1-2 | - | - | TRBV19 | TGTGCCAGTAGTCTGGGGACAACGACTAACTATGGCTACACCTTC | CASSLGTTTNYGYTF
TRBJ2-7 | few | TRBD1 | TRBV7-2 | TGTGCCAGCAGCTTAGGCGCCGGGACAGGTTACTACGAGCAGTACTTC | CASSLGAGTGYYEQYF
TRBJ2-5 | - | - | TRBV29-1 | TGCAGCGTTGATGGGCTAGCGTCCCCACTCCAAGAGACCCAGTACTTC | CSVDGLASPLQETQYF
TRBJ2-7 | few | - | TRBV6-2/TRBV6-3 | TGTGCCAGCAGTAAACATCCCTCCTACGAGCAGTACTTC | CASSKHPSYEQYF
TRBJ1-1 | - | TRBD1 | TRBV6-5 | TGTGCCAGCAGTTACTCCAACAGGGGAAGGGCTGAAGCTTTCTTT | CASSYSNRGRAEAFF
TRBJ2-7 | - | - | TRBV3-1 | TGTGCCAGCACCAGAGGAGGGGCCTTCTACGAGCAGTACTTC | CASTRGGAFYEQYF
TRBJ2-1 | - | - | TRBV24-1 | TGTGCCACCAGTGATCCGACCGTCTACGGGACCCCTTACAATGAGCAGTTCTTC | CATSDPTVYGTPYNEQFF
TRBJ2-1 | few | TRBD1 | TRBV12-5 | TGTGCTAGTGGTTTGGTAGTTCAACAGGGGGCCTACAATGAGCAGTTCTTC | CASGLVVQQGAYNEQFF
TRBJ2-3 | few | TRBD2 | TRBV28 | TGTGCCAGCAGTTTAGCCCTGGCGGGAGCCCCAGCCGGAGATACGCAGTATTTT | CASSLALAGAPAGDTQYF
TRBJ2-3 | - | - | TRBV7-2 | TGTGCCAGCAGCTTAGCACAACACCCTAGGGGGGCCGATACGCAGTATTTT | CASSLAQHPRGADTQYF
TRBJ2-7 | many | - | TRBV2 | TGTGCCAGCATGGGACTGGCCTACGAGCAGTACTTC | CASMGLAYEQYF
TRBJ2-1 | - | - | TRBV9 | TGTGCCAGCAGCGGGGGTTTCAGCGACAATGAGCAGTTCTTC | CASSGGFSDNEQFF
TRBJ2-7 | few | - | TRBV4-1 | TGCGCCAGCAGCCAAGCTGGCGTCAGTTACGAGCAATACTTC | CASSQAGVSYEQYF
TRBJ2-5 | - | - | TRBV28 | TGTGCCAACAGTTTAGGGGGGCCCTCTGTTCAGTACTTC | CANSLGGPSVQYF